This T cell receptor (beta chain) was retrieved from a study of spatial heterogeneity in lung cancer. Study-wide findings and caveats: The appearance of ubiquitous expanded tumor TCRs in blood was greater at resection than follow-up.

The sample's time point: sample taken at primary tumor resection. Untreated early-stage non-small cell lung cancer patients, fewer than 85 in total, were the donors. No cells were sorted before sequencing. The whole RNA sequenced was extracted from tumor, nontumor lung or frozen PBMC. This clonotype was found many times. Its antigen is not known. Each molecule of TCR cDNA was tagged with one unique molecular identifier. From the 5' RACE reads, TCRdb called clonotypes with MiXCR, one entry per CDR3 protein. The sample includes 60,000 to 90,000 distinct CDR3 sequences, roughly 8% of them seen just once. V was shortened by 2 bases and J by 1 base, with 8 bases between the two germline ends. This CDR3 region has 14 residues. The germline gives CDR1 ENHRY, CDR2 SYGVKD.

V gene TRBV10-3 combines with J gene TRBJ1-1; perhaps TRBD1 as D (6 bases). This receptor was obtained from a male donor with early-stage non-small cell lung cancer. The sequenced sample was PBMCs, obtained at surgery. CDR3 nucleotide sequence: TGTGCCATCAGTGAGAGGGGGGGGAACACTGAAGCTTTCTTT. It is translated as CAISERGGNTEAFF.